The rows below give T cell receptor beta chains drawn from one sample of a study of T cell responses to AZD1222 COVID-19 vaccine. Profiled with immunoSEQ multiplex PCR; TCRdb holds only in-frame clones, not every one. Among more than 100,000 clones listed, about 85% were seen once. The sample was peripheral blood, taken on day 0 of AZD1222 vaccination. These receptors were taken from an adult in good health. The CDR3 runs from the conserved cysteine through the conserved F or W. Fields, in order: J gene, D gene, clone size, CDR3 length, V gene, CDR3 protein, CDR3 DNA. D genes are given only for firm matches. Clone size is shown for a subset of rows, as once, few, many or a class of expanded clone.

J: TRBJ1-2; D: TRBD1; size: .; length: 13; V: TRBV11-2; CDR3: CASSLTGEEGYTF; DNA: TGTGCCAGCAGCTTAACAGGGGAAGAGGGCTACACCTTC
J: TRBJ1-5; D: TRBD1; size: .; length: 14; V: TRBV19; CDR3: CASSIGQGGQPQHF; DNA: TGTGCCAGTAGTATCGGACAGGGAGGGCAGCCCCAGCATTTT
J: TRBJ1-1; D: TRBD1; size: .; length: 19; V: TRBV27; CDR3: CASSRYPLRRGGGNTEAFF; DNA: TGTGCCAGCAGCCGCTACCCACTGAGGCGAGGGGGCGGGAACACTGAAGCTTTCTTT
J: TRBJ1-4; D: .; size: once; length: 13; V: TRBV27; CDR3: CASSRTQREKLFF; DNA: TGTGCCAGCAGTCGGACACAACGGGAAAAACTGTTTTTT
J: TRBJ1-5; D: TRBD1; size: .; length: 13; V: TRBV30; CDR3: CAWSPNRGQPQHF; DNA: TGTGCCTGGAGTCCAAACAGGGGTCAGCCCCAGCATTTT
J: TRBJ1-6; D: .; size: .; length: 13; V: TRBV20-1; CDR3: CSARGGINSPLHF; DNA: TGCAGTGCTCGTGGAGGGATAAATTCACCCCTCCACTTT
J: TRBJ2-1; D: TRBD2; size: .; length: 15; V: TRBV9; CDR3: CASSLLAGGPNEQFF; DNA: TGTGCCAGCAGCCTACTAGCGGGAGGACCTAATGAGCAGTTCTTC
J: TRBJ1-2; D: .; size: few; length: 16; V: TRBV28; CDR3: CASKPRGALVKYGYTF; DNA: TGTGCCAGCAAACCTCGAGGGGCTCTGGTTAAATATGGCTACACCTTC
J: TRBJ1-3; D: .; size: .; length: 17; V: TRBV28; CDR3: CASNPGARVGSGNTIYF; DNA: TGTGCCAGCAACCCGGGGGCCAGGGTTGGGTCTGGAAACACCATATATTTT
J: TRBJ1-5; D: .; size: few; length: 16; V: TRBV21-1; CDR3: CASSKGDGARNQPQHF; DNA: TGTGCCAGCAGCAAAGGAGACGGGGCTCGCAATCAGCCCCAGCATTTT
J: TRBJ1-4; D: .; size: .; length: 14; V: TRBV10-3; CDR3: CAISEVGGNEKLFF; DNA: TGTGCCATCAGTGAGGTGGGGGGAAATGAAAAACTGTTTTTT
J: TRBJ2-3; D: .; size: once; length: 15; V: TRBV5-4; CDR3: CASSLDQGRGDTQYF; DNA: TGTGCCAGCAGCTTGGATCAGGGGCGTGGAGATACGCAGTATTTT
J: TRBJ2-4; D: .; size: .; length: 20; V: TRBV4-2; CDR3: CASSQALTPGGWSGQNIQYF; DNA: TGTGCCAGCAGCCAAGCACTCACCCCCGGCGGGTGGAGCGGCCAAAACATTCAGTACTTC
J: TRBJ1-2; D: .; size: .; length: 14; V: TRBV3-1/TRBV3-2; CDR3: CASSQERANYGYTF; DNA: TGTGCCAGCAGCCAAGAAAGAGCTAACTATGGCTACACCTTC
J: TRBJ1-2; D: .; size: .; length: 14; V: TRBV6-5; CDR3: CASSFRGRSYGYTF; DNA: TGTGCCAGCAGTTTCCGGGGACGGTCCTATGGCTACACCTTC
J: TRBJ1-1; D: .; size: .; length: 18; V: TRBV3-1/TRBV3-2; CDR3: CASSQESGWTEGDTEAFF; DNA: TGTGCCAGCAGCCAAGAATCGGGGTGGACAGAGGGGGACACTGAAGCTTTCTTT
J: TRBJ1-2; D: .; size: .; length: 12; V: TRBV28; CDR3: CASRDTNYGYTF; DNA: TGTGCCAGCCGGGACACCAACTATGGCTACACCTTC
J: TRBJ1-2; D: .; size: .; length: 14; V: TRBV28; CDR3: CASSPGGMPYGYTF; DNA: TGTGCCAGCAGTCCCGGAGGGATGCCCTATGGCTACACCTTC
J: TRBJ1-5; D: TRBD1; size: .; length: 16; V: TRBV7-2; CDR3: CASSWDRQYSNQPQHF; DNA: TGTGCCAGCAGCTGGGACAGGCAATATAGCAATCAGCCCCAGCATTTT
J: TRBJ1-5; D: .; size: .; length: 15; V: TRBV6-1; CDR3: CASSEPTASNQPQHF; DNA: TGTGCCAGCAGTGAACCCACAGCTAGCAATCAGCCCCAGCATTTT
J: TRBJ1-5; D: .; size: .; length: 14; V: TRBV21-1; CDR3: CASSPTVDNQPQHF; DNA: TGTGCCAGCAGCCCGACGGTGGACAATCAGCCCCAGCATTTT
J: TRBJ1-5; D: TRBD1; size: .; length: 16; V: TRBV28; CDR3: CASSSDGTGWDQPQHF; DNA: TGTGCCAGCAGCTCGGACGGGACAGGGTGGGATCAGCCCCAGCATTTT
J: TRBJ1-6; D: TRBD1; size: .; length: 17; V: TRBV28; CDR3: CASSFLGQAAGNSPLHF; DNA: TGTGCCAGCAGTTTCTTAGGACAGGCCGCCGGTAATTCACCCCTCCACTTT
J: TRBJ2-1; D: .; size: .; length: 14; V: TRBV7-2; CDR3: CASSITTAWDEQFF; DNA: TGTGCCAGCAGCATTACGACAGCCTGGGATGAGCAGTTCTTC
J: TRBJ2-5; D: TRBD2; size: .; length: 16; V: TRBV4-1; CDR3: CASSQVLAGGRETQYF; DNA: TGCGCCAGCAGCCAAGTATTAGCGGGAGGTCGGGAGACCCAGTACTTC
J: TRBJ2-7; D: .; size: .; length: 13; V: TRBV2; CDR3: CASSRQGGYEQYF; DNA: TGTGCCAGCAGCCGACAGGGAGGCTACGAGCAGTACTTC
J: TRBJ1-2; D: .; size: .; length: 17; V: TRBV1; CDR3: CTSSQDSEGRVNYGYTF; DNA: TGCACCAGCAGCCAAGATTCGGAGGGTAGGGTTAACTATGGCTACACCTTC
J: TRBJ2-7; D: .; size: .; length: 14; V: TRBV18; CDR3: CASSPGGSAYEQYF; DNA: TGTGCCAGCTCACCAGGGGGATCCGCCTACGAGCAGTACTTC
J: TRBJ1-5; D: .; size: once; length: 17; V: TRBV4-2; CDR3: CASSQESRGGAPEPQHF; DNA: TGTGCCAGCAGCCAAGAGTCCCGAGGGGGTGCGCCGGAGCCCCAGCATTTT
J: TRBJ2-1; D: TRBD2; size: .; length: 15; V: TRBV5-1; CDR3: CASSARTSGNNEQFF; DNA: TGCGCCAGCAGCGCCCGGACTAGCGGAAACAATGAGCAGTTCTTC
J: TRBJ2-1; D: .; size: .; length: 17; V: TRBV24-1; CDR3: CATSDSPDKVSYNEQFF; DNA: TGTGCCACCAGTGATTCCCCCGACAAGGTCTCCTACAATGAGCAGTTCTTC
J: TRBJ2-1; D: TRBD1; size: .; length: 16; V: TRBV9; CDR3: CASSPLGTGAPNEQFF; DNA: TGTGCCAGCAGCCCTCTAGGGACAGGTGCCCCCAATGAGCAGTTCTTC
J: TRBJ1-2; D: .; size: .; length: 13; V: TRBV27; CDR3: CASSLRGNYGYTF; DNA: TGTGCCAGCAGTTTACGAGGGAACTATGGCTACACCTTC
J: TRBJ1-2; D: .; size: .; length: 11; V: TRBV19; CDR3: CASSYRQGYTF; DNA: TGTGCCAGTAGTTATCGACAGGGCTACACCTTC
J: TRBJ2-7; D: .; size: .; length: 13; V: TRBV5-1; CDR3: CASSRDFLYEQYF; DNA: TGCGCCAGCAGCCGGGACTTCCTTTACGAGCAGTACTTC
J: TRBJ1-4; D: .; size: .; length: 13; V: TRBV29-1; CDR3: CSVAVATNEKLFF; DNA: TGCAGCGTTGCAGTTGCAACTAATGAAAAACTGTTTTTT
J: TRBJ1-4; D: TRBD1; size: once; length: 15; V: TRBV19; CDR3: CASTVTGVGGEKLFF; DNA: TGTGCCAGTACTGTAACAGGGGTCGGCGGTGAAAAACTGTTTTTT
J: TRBJ2-3; D: TRBD2; size: .; length: 15; V: TRBV11-2; CDR3: CASSFRVAGRDTQYF; DNA: TGTGCCAGCAGCTTCCGCGTAGCGGGAAGAGATACGCAGTATTTT
J: TRBJ1-4; D: TRBD1; size: .; length: 15; V: TRBV15; CDR3: CATSRGQGALEKLFF; DNA: TGTGCCACCAGCAGAGGACAGGGGGCGCTTGAAAAACTGTTTTTT
J: TRBJ2-7; D: .; size: .; length: 13; V: TRBV29-1; CDR3: CSVGIGPNDEQYF; DNA: TGCAGCGTTGGAATCGGGCCGAACGACGAGCAGTACTTC
J: TRBJ2-5; D: .; size: .; length: 15; V: TRBV5-4; CDR3: CASSTKQGHQETQYF; DNA: TGTGCCAGCAGCACCAAACAGGGTCACCAAGAGACCCAGTACTTC
J: TRBJ2-1; D: TRBD2; size: .; length: 17; V: TRBV5-4; CDR3: CASSRDTSGSRDNEQFF; DNA: TGTGCCAGCAGCCGGGACACTAGCGGGAGCCGGGACAATGAGCAGTTCTTC
J: TRBJ2-7; D: TRBD2; size: .; length: 15; V: TRBV9; CDR3: CASSLDHAGGNEQYF; DNA: TGTGCCAGCAGCCTCGATCACGCGGGAGGGAACGAGCAGTACTTC
J: TRBJ2-7; D: TRBD2; size: .; length: 16; V: TRBV5-1; CDR3: CASSNKGTSGSYEQYF; DNA: TGCGCCAGCTCAAACAAAGGGACTAGCGGCTCCTACGAGCAGTACTTC
J: TRBJ2-5; D: TRBD2; size: .; length: 16; V: TRBV15; CDR3: CATSRDLAGGGQTQYF; DNA: TGTGCCACCAGCAGAGATCTGGCGGGAGGCGGCCAGACCCAGTACTTC
J: TRBJ2-7; D: TRBD2; size: .; length: 17; V: TRBV7-8; CDR3: CASSLGGTSGTGGEQYF; DNA: TGTGCCAGCAGCTTAGGGGGGACTAGCGGGACCGGAGGGGAGCAGTACTTC